This TCR beta chain was sequenced for a study of beta chain features in type 1 diabetes. Points from the study as a whole: Cells with high TCR expression could be over-represented when cDNA is sequenced.

As every portion of the isolated RNA was reverse transcribed, the sequencing read expressed TCRB transcripts. Some clones are missing from TCRdb's copy, which holds only in-frame ones; the method was immunoSEQ multiplex PCR. The sample holds 150,000 or so clones, nearly 9.5% seen once. CDR3 size: 15 residues. Of note for this clone: Antigen unknown.

The sample consisted of central memory CD4+ T cells from blood. The chain has TRBV21-1 and TRBJ2-1; the table calls TRBD1, which could not be checked here. TRBV21-1 is noted as a pseudogene. This sequence originates from a man aged 18 to 29 in good health. The CDR3: CASSQVFGTPNEQFF. In DNA, the CDR3 is TGTGCCAGCAGCCAAGTATTCGGGACACCTAATGAGCAGTTCTTC.